This T cell receptor beta chain is drawn from a study of blood T cell repertoires in COVID-19. Study overall: PBMCs, B-cell-depleted T cells, or T cells were the source of the cDNA or gDNA that made up the material.

Germline loops: CDR1 SGHRS, CDR2 YFSETQ. Trimming at V came to 1 base and at J to 3 bases, leaving 6 bases not matched to a gene. This CDR3 is built from 15 residues. The repertoire was sequenced with immunoSEQ multiplex PCR; TCRdb's copy has only in-frame clones and lacks some. The sample includes 27,000 or so clones, about nine tenths of them seen just once. Sequenced sample: peripheral blood. The chain uses TRBV5-1 and TRBJ2-7; 8 bases are shared with TRBD2. The TCR originated in a woman aged 50 to 60 with active COVID-19. CDR3 loop: CASSLYGGEIYEQYF. CDR3 DNA: TGCGCCAGCAGCTTGTACGGGGGGGAAATCTACGAGCAGTACTTC.